The 12 T cell receptor beta chains presented below share a single source sample, sequenced in a study of T cell responses to AZD1222 COVID-19 vaccine (dated by TCRdb to 2020 to 2022). The label giving this sample's time point can be read as: baseline before first vaccination. Reading the label with the study, this specimen's treatment or condition is: meningococcal conjugate vaccine given as trial control. Library preparation employed the immunoSEQ multiplex PCR assay. The table comes from immuneACCESS by way of TCRdb, which keeps in-frame sequences with V and J called. Part of the clones is missing from these tables; in studies checked, under half for an unresolved V gene and the rest for unknown reasons. Here the sample has approximately 150,000 clones; around 89% occur a single time. About 3.2% of the sample rests with the top ten. The specimen comprised peripheral blood, sampled on day 0 of MenACWY control vaccination. The receptors stem from an adult in good health.

The chain combines TRBV2 with TRBJ1-5; D not resolved. This CDR3 comprises 14 residues. Germline lookup yields CDR1 SNHLY and CDR2 FYNNEI. Trimming took off 4 bases at V and 2 bases at J, with 9 bases between the two ends. CDR3 DNA: TGTGCCAGCAGTGTTATTATCGGCAATCAGCCCCAGCATTTT. Its protein product is CASSVIIGNQPQHF.

The V call is TRBV2, the J call TRBJ1-2, with a tentative D call TRBD1 (5 bases). Germline V CDR1 and CDR2: SNHLY, FYNNEI. The V end lost 0 bases, the J end lost 7 bases, and 12 bases lay between the germline ends. The CDR3 covers 14 residues. CDR3: CASSEALRDGGYTF. CDR3 DNA sequence: TGTGCCAGCAGTGAAGCGCTCAGGGACGGTGGCTACACCTTC.

The rearrangement uses TRBV5-5 and TRBJ2-1, with 8 bases matching TRBD2. Germline V CDR1 and CDR2: SGHKS, YYEKEE (reference sequence). This CDR3 region has 14 residues. V lost 0 bases and J lost 8; bases outside the gene matches: 4. CDR3: CASSLGLAYDEQFF. CDR3 DNA: TGTGCCAGCAGCTTGGGACTAGCGTACGATGAGCAGTTCTTC. Complete variable domain (other parts from reference TRBV5-5 and TRBJ2-1): DAGVTQSPTHLIKTRGQQVTLRCSPISGHKSVSWYQQVLGQGPQFIFQYYEKEERGRGNFPDRFSARQFPNYSSELNVNALLLGDSALYLCASSLGLAYDEQFFGPGTRLTVL.

This clone was counted a single time. J is TRBJ1-1 and V is TRBV18; D remains unclear. The CDR3 contains 15 residues. Trimming removed 1 base from V and 0 bases from J, with 9 bases in between. The germline V gene encodes CDR1 KGHSH and CDR2 LQKENI. CDR3 residues: CASSPLRTMNTEAFF. Here the CDR3 DNA reads TGTGCCAGCTCACCACTCAGAACTATGAACACTGAAGCTTTCTTT.

In its sample, this clone was seen a few times. The chain uses TRBV4-1 and TRBJ1-1; D gene unclear. The CDR3 has 13 amino acids. Germline CDR1 reads MGHRA; CDR2 reads YSYEKL. Trimming took off 6 bases at V and 3 bases at J, with 11 bases between the two ends. The DNA of the CDR3 is TGCGCCAGCAGTCGCGGGGAGGACACTGAAGCTTTCTTT. Encoded protein: CASSRGEDTEAFF.

This clone was seen a handful of times. The chain has TRBV24-1 and TRBJ1-5, with D unclear. Germline V CDR1 and CDR2: KGHDR, SFDVKD. The CDR3 covers 14 residues. Trimming removed 4 bases at V and 3 bases at J, with 9 bases between. The CDR3 bases are TGTGCCACCAGTGACAGACGGAACAATCAGCCCCAGCATTTT. Translated: CATSDRRNNQPQHF.

The chain links TRBV28 to TRBJ1-1; D is perhaps TRBD1 (5 bases). The CDR3 is 14 amino acids. CDR1 MDHEN and CDR2 SYDVKM come from the germline V gene. The CDR3 reads CATQRAGIITEAFF. The CDR3 DNA is TGTGCGACTCAACGGGCAGGGATAATCACTGAAGCTTTCTTT.

This clone turned up a few times. The chain carries TRBV28 and TRBJ1-1; D might be TRBD1 (5 bases). Per the germline V gene, CDR1 is MDHEN and CDR2 is SYDVKM. V was pared by 11 bases and J by 4 bases, with 17 bases between. The CDR3 runs 13 residues. The CDR3, as DNA: TGTGCCGAGTGGGGCTCGGTGGGCACTGAAGCTTTCTTT. It specifies CAEWGSVGTEAFF.

A single count supports this clone. The chain carries TRBV9 and TRBJ2-5, with 8 bases identical to TRBD2. This CDR3 is built from 16 residues. With V trimmed by 4 bases and J by 5 bases, 13 bases remained unmatched. CDR1 and CDR2 from the germline V gene are SGDLS and YYNGEE. The CDR3 coding sequence is TGTGCCAGCAGCCCCACGTCCGGGGGGGTGGGGGAGACCCAGTACTTC. Translation: CASSPTSGGVGETQYF.

The rearrangement links TRBV2 to TRBJ2-2, with TRBD1 matching 10 bases. CDR3 length: 15 residues. The V and J ends lost 6 bases and 6 bases, in that order; junction bases with no gene match: 7. Germline values: CDR1 SNHLY, CDR2 FYNNEI. CDR3 sequence reads: CASSSSGQGSGELFF. The CDR3 DNA reads as TGTGCCAGCAGCTCATCGGGACAGGGGTCCGGGGAGCTGTTTTTT.

The chain uses TRBV9 and TRBJ1-2; tentative D call: TRBD1 (5 bases). Germline V gives CDR1 SGDLS, CDR2 YYNGEE. The CDR3 length is 15 residues. The V and J ends lost 0 bases and 4 bases respectively, with 13 bases between them. CDR3 sequence: CASSVGVGAIYGYTF. CDR3 sequence (DNA): TGTGCCAGCAGCGTAGGGGTAGGGGCAATCTATGGCTACACCTTC.

The chain combines TRBV6-5 with TRBJ1-3; D is perhaps TRBD1 (6 bases). Germline loops: CDR1 MNHEY, CDR2 SVGAGI. Trimming shortened V by 2 bases and J by 2 bases, and 7 bases separated the two germline ends. CDR3 length: 14 amino acids. Here the CDR3 DNA reads TGTGCCAGCAGTTACAACAGGGCTGGAAACACCATATATTTT. It encodes CASSYNRAGNTIYF.